The rows below give T cell receptor beta chains drawn from one sample of a study of blood T cell repertoires in COVID-19. TCRdb keeps only in-frame clones here, not all; method: immunoSEQ multiplex PCR. This sample yields about 220,000 clones, of which around 84% are seen a single time; more than 10% belongs to the top ten. The sequencing sample was made of peripheral blood. These receptors originate from a human donor in a cohort sampled during active COVID-19. Each CDR3 is given with its conserved first and last residue. The D gene is left open where the match is weak. Size tells how often a clone was seen (once, few, many) or the class of an expanded clone, and some rows leave it out.

clone_size	j_call	d_call	v_call	cdr3_aa	cdr3_nt
NA	TRBJ2-3	NA	TRBV7-3	CASSSGTPADTQYF	TGTGCCAGCAGCTCGGGAACTCCGGCAGATACGCAGTATTTT
NA	TRBJ1-6	TRBD1	TRBV19	CASTRDRSNSPLHF	TGTGCCAGTACTCGGGACAGGAGTAATTCACCCCTCCACTTT
NA	TRBJ2-7	TRBD2	TRBV11-2	CASSQGRTSWEQYF	TGTGCCAGCAGTCAAGGGAGGACTAGTTGGGAGCAGTACTTC
NA	TRBJ2-5	NA	TRBV19	CASSPAVQETQYF	TGTGCCAGTAGTCCGGCGGTACAAGAGACCCAGTACTTC
few	TRBJ2-7	NA	TRBV7-9	CASIRPGSGEQYF	TGTGCCAGCATCAGACCCGGTTCGGGCGAGCAGTACTTC
once	TRBJ2-1	TRBD2	TRBV6-5	CATATSGIDNEQFF	TGTGCCACCGCGACTAGCGGGATAGACAATGAGCAGTTCTTC
NA	TRBJ2-3	NA	TRBV9	CASSVSGAATDTQYF	TGTGCCAGCAGCGTATCGGGAGCGGCCACAGATACGCAGTATTTT
once	TRBJ2-1	TRBD2	TRBV6-2/TRBV6-3	CASGRERGVYNEQFF	TGTGCCAGCGGCCGGGAACGGGGGGTCTACAATGAGCAGTTCTTC
NA	TRBJ1-1	NA	TRBV5-3	CARSLDVRDTEAFF	TGTGCCAGAAGCTTGGACGTGAGGGACACTGAAGCTTTCTTT
NA	TRBJ2-7	NA	TRBV5-1	CASSLDWDFIYEQYF	TGCGCCAGCAGCTTGGACTGGGACTTTATCTACGAGCAGTACTTC
NA	TRBJ2-7	NA	TRBV5-1	CASSLYDSNEQYF	TGCGCCAGCAGCTTGTATGACAGCAACGAGCAGTACTTC
NA	TRBJ1-2	NA	TRBV4-3	CASSQAPRAGGYTF	TGCGCCAGCAGCCAAGCGCCCAGGGCAGGAGGCTACACCTTC
once	TRBJ1-3	NA	TRBV29-1	CSVGTRERGNTIYF	TGCAGCGTTGGTACCCGGGAAAGGGGAAACACCATATATTTT
NA	TRBJ2-7	NA	TRBV7-2	CASSFGTGSYEQYF	TGTGCCAGCAGCTTCGGCACAGGTTCCTACGAGCAGTACTTC
NA	TRBJ1-5	NA	TRBV6-2/TRBV6-3	CASSYSSGRRSNQPQHF	TGTGCCAGCAGTTACTCTTCCGGGAGGAGAAGCAATCAGCCCCAGCATTTT
NA	TRBJ2-7	TRBD2	TRBV6-5	CASSTTGGSYEQYF	TGTGCCAGCAGCACCACGGGAGGCTCCTACGAGCAGTACTTC